This TCR beta chain was obtained from a study of molecular identifiers for immune sequencing clone quantification. Study results and caveats: Clones above 20 RNA copies contained over 99% of effector molecules and under 1% of naive molecules. Single-cell amounts of spiked Jurkat TCR RNA were reportedly detectable among some 1 million naive cells.

One entry per CDR3 protein, called by TCRdb with MiXCR from the PCR reads. The sample holds over 600,000 distinct CDR3 sequences, 15% to 20% seen once. On this clonotype: Its antigen is currently unknown. This may be a read error, as it is one base from a much larger clone.

Looked up from germline, CDR1 is SGHTA and CDR2 is FQGNSA. The CDR3 is 17 amino acids. V lost 5 bases, J lost 4 bases, and 14 bases stayed unmatched. The origin of this receptor is a human donor in good health. Some libraries in this study had Jurkat cell RNA spiked in. Material: naive CD8+ T cells from blood, with Jurkat cell RNA spiked in. Indicated subset: FACS-sorted CD8+CD4-CCR7+CD45RA+ naive T cells. The V and J genes are TRBV7-2 and TRBJ2-5, with 9 bases that match TRBD2. The CDR3 region has the DNA TGTGCCAGCAGCAGGACCCCAAGGCGGGAGGGCCCAGAGACCCAGTACTTC. It yields the protein CASSRTPRREGPETQYF.